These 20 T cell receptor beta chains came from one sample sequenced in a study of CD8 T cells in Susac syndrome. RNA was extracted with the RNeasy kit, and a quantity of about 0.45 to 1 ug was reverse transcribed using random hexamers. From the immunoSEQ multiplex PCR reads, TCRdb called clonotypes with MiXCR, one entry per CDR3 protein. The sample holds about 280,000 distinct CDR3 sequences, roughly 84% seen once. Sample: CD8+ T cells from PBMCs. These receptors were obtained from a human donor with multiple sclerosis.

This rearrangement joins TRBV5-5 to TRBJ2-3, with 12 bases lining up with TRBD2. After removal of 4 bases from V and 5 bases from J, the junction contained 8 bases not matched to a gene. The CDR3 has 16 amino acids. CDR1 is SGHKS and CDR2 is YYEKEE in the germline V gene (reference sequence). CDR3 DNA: TGTGCCAGCAGCCCGCGACTAGCGGGAGTTCTAGATACGCAGTATTTT. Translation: CASSPRLAGVLDTQYF.

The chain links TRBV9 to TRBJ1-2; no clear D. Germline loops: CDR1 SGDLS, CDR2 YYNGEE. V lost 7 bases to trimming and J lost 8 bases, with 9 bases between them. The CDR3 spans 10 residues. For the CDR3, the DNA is TGTGCCAGCGATCCCTTCGGCTACACCTTC. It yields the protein CASDPFGYTF.

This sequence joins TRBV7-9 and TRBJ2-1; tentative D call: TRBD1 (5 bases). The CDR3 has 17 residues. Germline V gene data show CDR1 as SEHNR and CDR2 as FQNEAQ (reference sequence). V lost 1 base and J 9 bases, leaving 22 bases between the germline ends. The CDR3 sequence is CASSLVGAGNPRSEQFF. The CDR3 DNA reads TGTGCCAGCAGCTTAGTAGGGGCAGGCAACCCCCGGAGTGAGCAGTTCTTC.

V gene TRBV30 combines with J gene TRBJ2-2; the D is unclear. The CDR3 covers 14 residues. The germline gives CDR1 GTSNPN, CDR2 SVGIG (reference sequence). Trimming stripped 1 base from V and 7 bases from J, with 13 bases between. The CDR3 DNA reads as TGTGCCTGGAGTGAGACTCTGCGGTACGGGGAGCTGTTTTTT. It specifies CAWSETLRYGELFF.

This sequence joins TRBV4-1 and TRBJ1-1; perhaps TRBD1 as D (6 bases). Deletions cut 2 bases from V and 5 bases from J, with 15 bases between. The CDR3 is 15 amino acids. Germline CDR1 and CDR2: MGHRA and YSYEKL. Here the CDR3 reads CASSQNAQGRTEAFF. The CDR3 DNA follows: TGCGCCAGCAGCCAAAACGCACAGGGAAGGACTGAAGCTTTCTTT.

The CDR3 sequence: CASSSSAGGPDTQYF. CDR3 in DNA: TGTGCCAGCAGTTCCTCTGCTGGTGGCCCAGATACGCAGTATTTT. The V and J genes are TRBV6-5 and TRBJ2-3, with D hard to call. This CDR3 contains 15 residues. Per germline, CDR1 MNHEY and CDR2 SVGAGI. Deletions cut 4 bases from V and 4 bases from J, with 15 bases between.

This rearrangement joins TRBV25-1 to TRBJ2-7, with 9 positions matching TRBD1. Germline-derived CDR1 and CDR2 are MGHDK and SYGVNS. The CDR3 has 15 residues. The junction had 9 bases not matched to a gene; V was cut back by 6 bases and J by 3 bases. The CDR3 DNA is TGTGCCAGCAGCGAACCGGGACAGGGCGACTACGAGCAGTACTTC. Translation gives CASSEPGQGDYEQYF.

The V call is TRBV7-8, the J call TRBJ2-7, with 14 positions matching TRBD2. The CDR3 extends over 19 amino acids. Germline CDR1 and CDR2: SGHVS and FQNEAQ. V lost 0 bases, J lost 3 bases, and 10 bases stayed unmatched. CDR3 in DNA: TGTGCCAGCAGCTTAGCGATCCTTGGGGGACTAGCGGGAGACTACGAGCAGTACTTC. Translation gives CASSLAILGGLAGDYEQYF.

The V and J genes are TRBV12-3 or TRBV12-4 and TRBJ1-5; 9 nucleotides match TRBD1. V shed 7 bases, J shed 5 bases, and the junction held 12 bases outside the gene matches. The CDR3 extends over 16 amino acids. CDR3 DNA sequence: TGTGCCAGCACACTAACAGGGACAGGGTCCGATCAGCCCCAGCATTTT. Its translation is CASTLTGTGSDQPQHF.

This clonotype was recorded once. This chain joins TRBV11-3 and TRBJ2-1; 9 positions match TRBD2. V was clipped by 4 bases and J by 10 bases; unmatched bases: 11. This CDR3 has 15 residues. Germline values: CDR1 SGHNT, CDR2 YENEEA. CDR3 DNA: TGTGCCAGCAGCTGGGCGGGAGGGCCTCTCAGGGAGCAGTTCTTC. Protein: CASSWAGGPLREQFF.

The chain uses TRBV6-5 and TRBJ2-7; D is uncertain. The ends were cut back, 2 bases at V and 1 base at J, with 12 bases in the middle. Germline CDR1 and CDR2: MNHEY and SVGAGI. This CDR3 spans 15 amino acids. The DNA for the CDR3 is TGTGCCAGCAGTTACCGTGGACGCGTATCCTACGAGCAGTACTTC. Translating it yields CASSYRGRVSYEQYF.

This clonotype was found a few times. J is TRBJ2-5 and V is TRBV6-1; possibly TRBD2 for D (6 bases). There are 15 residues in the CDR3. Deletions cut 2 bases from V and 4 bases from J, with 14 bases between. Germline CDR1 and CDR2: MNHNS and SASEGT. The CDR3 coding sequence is TGTGCCAGCAGTGAATATGGGGGGAGTGGAGAGACCCAGTACTTC. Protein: CASSEYGGSGETQYF.

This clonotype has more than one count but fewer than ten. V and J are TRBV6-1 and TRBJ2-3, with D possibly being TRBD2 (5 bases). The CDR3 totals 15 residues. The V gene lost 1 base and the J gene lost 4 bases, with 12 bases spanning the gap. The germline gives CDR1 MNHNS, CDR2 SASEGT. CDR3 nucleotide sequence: TGTGCCAGCAGTGAAGTGGACGAGGGCCCAGATACGCAGTATTTT. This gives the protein CASSEVDEGPDTQYF.

CDR3 nucleotides: TGTGCCAGCAACTCAGACAGGGTGAATGGCTACACCTTC. Amino acid sequence: CASNSDRVNGYTF. The rearrangement links TRBV28 to TRBJ1-2; 7 bases agree with TRBD1. This CDR3 has 13 amino acids. J gave up 6 bases and V 7 bases, and 8 bases lay outside the gene matches. CDR1 and CDR2 from the germline V gene are MDHEN and SYDVKM.

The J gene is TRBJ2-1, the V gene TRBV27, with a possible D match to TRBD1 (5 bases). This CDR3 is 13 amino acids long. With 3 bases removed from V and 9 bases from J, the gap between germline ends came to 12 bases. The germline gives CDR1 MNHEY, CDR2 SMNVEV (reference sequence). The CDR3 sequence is CASSFSRAAEQFF. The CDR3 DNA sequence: TGTGCCAGCAGTTTTTCCAGGGCGGCTGAGCAGTTCTTC.

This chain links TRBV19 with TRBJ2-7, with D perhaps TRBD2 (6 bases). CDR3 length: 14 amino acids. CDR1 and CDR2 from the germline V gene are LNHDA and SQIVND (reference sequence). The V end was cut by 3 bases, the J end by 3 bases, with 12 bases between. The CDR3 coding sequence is TGTGCCAGTAGTATCGGGGGATGGGGCTACGAGCAGTACTTC. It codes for CASSIGGWGYEQYF. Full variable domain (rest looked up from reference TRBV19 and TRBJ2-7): DGGITQSPKYLFRKEGQNVTLSCEQNLNHDAMYWYRQDPGQGLRLIYYSQIVNDFQKGDIAEGYSVSREKKESFPLTVTSAQKNPTAFYLCASSIGGWGYEQYFGPGTRLTVT.

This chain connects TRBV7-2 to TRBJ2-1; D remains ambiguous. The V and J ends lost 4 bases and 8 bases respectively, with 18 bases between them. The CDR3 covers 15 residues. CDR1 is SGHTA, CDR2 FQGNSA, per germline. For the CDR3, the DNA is TGTGCCAGCAGCTCAACCCTAGGTTTCACCGATGAGCAGTTCTTC. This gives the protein CASSSTLGFTDEQFF.

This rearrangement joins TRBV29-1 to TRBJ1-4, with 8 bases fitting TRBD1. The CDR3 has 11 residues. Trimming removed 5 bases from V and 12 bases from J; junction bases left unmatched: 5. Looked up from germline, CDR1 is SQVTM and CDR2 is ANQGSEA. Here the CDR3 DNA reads TGCAGCGTTCCACAGGGGGGAGAACTGTTTTTT. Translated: CSVPQGGELFF.

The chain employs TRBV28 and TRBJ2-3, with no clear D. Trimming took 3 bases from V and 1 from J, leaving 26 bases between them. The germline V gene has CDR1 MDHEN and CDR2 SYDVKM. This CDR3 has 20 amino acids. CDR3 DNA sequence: TGTGCCAGCAGTTTCTCCGGCCCCGAGTCCGTCTTTTGGGGCACAGATACGCAGTATTTT. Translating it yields CASSFSGPESVFWGTDTQYF. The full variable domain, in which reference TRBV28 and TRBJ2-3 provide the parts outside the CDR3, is DVKVTQSSRYLVKRTGEKVFLECVQDMDHENMFWYRQDPGLGLRLIYFSYDVKMKEKGDIPEGYSVSREKKERFSLILESASTNQTSMYLCASSFSGPESVFWGTDTQYFGPGTRLTVL.

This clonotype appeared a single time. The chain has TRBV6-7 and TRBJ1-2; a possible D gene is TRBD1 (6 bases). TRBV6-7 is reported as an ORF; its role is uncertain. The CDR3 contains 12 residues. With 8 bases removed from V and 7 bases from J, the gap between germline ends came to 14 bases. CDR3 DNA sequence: TGTGCCAGCGCCAGGGGCCCTTTTGGCTACACCTTC. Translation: CASARGPFGYTF.